This TCR beta chain emerged from a study of beta chain features in type 1 diabetes. Overall study: No age, gender or cell yield differences were seen between patients and healthy donors. General study results and limits: Whether HLA type influences TCRB rearrangement remained unresolved here. A cDNA-based sequencing approach could over-represent cells with high TCR expression.

This clone was picked up many times. Its antigen is not identified. Expressed TCRB transcripts were sequenced, since all the RNA that had been isolated was reverse transcribed. Produced via immunoSEQ multiplex PCR; TCRdb's table is partial and in-frame only. In the table there are some 500,000 clones, 10% to 12% of which are singletons. Germline CDR1 reads GTSNPN; CDR2 reads SVGIG (reference sequence). The V and J ends lost 2 bases and 4 bases respectively, with 18 bases between them. CDR3 size: 15 residues. The sequence derives from a woman aged 18-29 years in good health. V and J are TRBV30 and TRBJ2-7; D is possibly TRBD1 (6 bases). The sample consisted of naive CD4+ T cells from blood. Written as DNA, the CDR3 is TGTGCCTGGAGTCCTTGGGCAGGGGATGCGTACGAGCAGTACTTC. It is translated as CAWSPWAGDAYEQYF.